This T cell receptor (beta chain) was recorded in a study of blood T cell repertoires in COVID-19. The wider study: Specimens from acute and convalescent COVID-19 originated in the United States, Italy and Spain. T cells, B-cell-depleted T cells, or PBMCs supplied cDNA or gDNA.

The CDR3 runs 15 residues. J lost 2 bases, V lost 0 bases, and 2 bases had no gene match. Per germline, CDR1 GTSNPN and CDR2 SVGIG (reference sequence). This clone was seen a single time. In the original processing: Cell counts per sample came from amplifying reference gene primers. Produced via immunoSEQ multiplex PCR; TCRdb's table is partial and in-frame only. That table furnishes V, J and clone size, whereas the DNA furnished D and trimming. The sample holds tens of thousands of clones, 90% seen once. Sequencing input: peripheral blood. This chain joins TRBV30 and TRBJ2-3, with TRBD2 matching 10 bases. This receptor was identified in a man in his forties with acute or convalescent COVID-19. In DNA form, the CDR3 reads TGTGCCTGGAGTGTCGGGACTAGCGCCACAGATACGCAGTATTTT. As protein: CAWSVGTSATDTQYF.